Shown below are 27 T cell receptor beta chains from a single sample sequenced in a study of CD8 T cells in Susac syndrome. Reverse transcription used roughly 0.5 to 1 ug RNA and random hexamers. TCRdb redid the calling of the immunoSEQ multiplex PCR reads with MiXCR, one entry per CDR3 protein. The sample comprises about 83,000 distinct CDR3 sequences, around 95% of which are singletons, and 0.45% to 0.5% rests with the top ten. The sample comprised CD8+ T cells from PBMCs. Receptor source: a human donor with Susac syndrome.

Only one count was recorded for this clonotype. The rearrangement links TRBV24-1 to TRBJ1-5; 9 nucleotides align to TRBD1. J gave up 4 bases and V 2 bases, and 8 bases lay outside the gene matches. This CDR3 is 17 amino acids long. Germline V gene data show CDR1 as KGHDR and CDR2 as SFDVKD. This chain's CDR3 is CATSDSGQGRGNQPQHF. CDR3 bases: TGTGCCACCAGTGATTCTGGACAGGGGCGAGGAAATCAGCCCCAGCATTTT.

V usage is TRBV7-2 and J usage is TRBJ2-5; tentative D call: TRBD1 (6 bases). The V end was cut by 5 bases, the J end by 1 base, with 17 bases between. The CDR3 is 16 amino acids. Germline CDR1 and CDR2: SGHTA and FQGNSA. This chain's CDR3 is CASSGWTANIQETQYF. In DNA, the CDR3 is TGTGCCAGCAGCGGTTGGACAGCGAACATCCAAGAGACCCAGTACTTC.

On this clonotype: Relative to the germline gene, one junction end is altered; a read error may explain this. The V gene is TRBV7-7, the J gene TRBJ1-1; D not certain. Germline CDR1 SSHAT, CDR2 FNYEAQ (reference sequence). This CDR3 spans 12 amino acids. CDR3 nucleotides: TGTGCTAGCAGCCCTGTGGGTGGGGAAGCTTTCTTT. Protein: CASSPVGGEAFF.

V is TRBV5-1 and J is TRBJ2-1; possible D gene TRBD2, 6 bases. There are 12 residues in the CDR3. Deletions cut 2 bases from V and 7 bases from J, with 7 bases between. Germline assignment: CDR1 SGHRS and CDR2 YFSETQ. The CDR3 reads CASSLLANEQFF. As DNA, the CDR3 is TGCGCCAGCAGCTTACTAGCAAATGAGCAGTTCTTC. Complete variable domain (other parts from reference TRBV5-1 and TRBJ2-1): KAGVTQTPRYLIKTRGQQVTLSCSPISGHRSVSWYQQTPGQGLQFLFEYFSETQRNKGNFPGRFSGRQFSNSRSEMNVSTLELGDSALYLCASSLLANEQFFGPGTRLTVL.

In its sample, this clonotype was seen once. The rearrangement links TRBV11-2 to TRBJ1-1; 7 bases map to TRBD1. The trim removed 7 bases at V and 4 bases at J, leaving 12 bases unmatched. Germline assignment: CDR1 SGHAT and CDR2 FQNNGV. This CDR3 is 15 amino acids long. CDR3 region: CASTSGGVLRTEAFF. CDR3 bases: TGTGCCAGCACGTCAGGGGGTGTATTGCGCACTGAAGCTTTCTTT.

V gene TRBV20-1 combines with J gene TRBJ2-5; D uncertain. The V gene's germline CDR1 is DFQATT and CDR2 SNEGSKA (reference sequence). V was pared by 6 bases and J by 2 bases, with 13 bases between. The CDR3 loop spans 13 amino acids. The CDR3 DNA follows: TGCAGTGCGGCCGGGTCCCTTCAAGAGACCCAGTACTTC. Translated: CSAAGSLQETQYF.

The V call is TRBV29-1, the J call TRBJ2-4; 10 bases fit TRBD2. CDR1 SQVTM and CDR2 ANQGSEA come from the germline V gene. CDR3 length: 15 amino acids. V was pared by 4 bases and J by 6 bases, with 9 bases of the junction left unmatched. CDR3 sequence reads: CSVGGTSERGNIQYF. Written as DNA, the CDR3 is TGCAGCGTTGGAGGGACTAGCGAGAGGGGAAACATTCAGTACTTC.

This rearrangement joins TRBV24-1 to TRBJ2-3, with 13 bases lining up with TRBD2. V trimming: 2 bases; J trimming: 3 bases; junction bases outside the gene matches: 4. The length of the CDR3 is 17 residues. The germline V gene has CDR1 KGHDR and CDR2 SFDVKD. The CDR3 DNA sequence: TGTGCCACCAGTGATTCCCCGACTAGCGGGAGGACAGATACGCAGTATTTT. This encodes CATSDSPTSGRTDTQYF.

For the CDR3, the DNA is TGTGCCAGCCCAGCTTCGGCTGGGGGAAGATACGTCGCAACTAATGAAAAACTGTTTTTT. Translation: CASPASAGGRYVATNEKLFF. The chain uses TRBV11-1 and TRBJ1-4; D perhaps matches TRBD1 (5 bases). CDR3 length: 20 amino acids. In germline, CDR1 is SGHAT, CDR2 FQDESV (reference sequence). With 8 bases removed from V and 0 bases from J, the gap between germline ends came to 28 bases.

V is TRBV28 and J is TRBJ2-4; tentative D call: TRBD1 (5 bases). This CDR3 spans 13 amino acids. Between the trimmed V and J ends, which lost 11 bases and 8 bases, there was a span of 19 bases. Germline CDR1 MDHEN, CDR2 SYDVKM. The CDR3 protein is CASNPAVGDIQYF. As DNA, the CDR3 is TGTGCCTCCAACCCAGCAGTAGGGGACATTCAGTACTTC.

This clonotype appeared a single time. The chain carries TRBV12-3 or TRBV12-4 and TRBJ2-5, with 8 bases aligning to TRBD1. V shed 4 bases, J shed 6 bases, and the junction held 7 bases outside the gene matches. This CDR3 contains 14 residues. The CDR3: CASSSGQDRKTQYF. In nucleotides, the CDR3 is TGTGCCAGCAGTTCGGGACAGGACCGAAAGACCCAGTACTTC.

This clonotype was observed a handful of times. The V gene is TRBV30, the J gene TRBJ2-1, with D possibly matching TRBD2 (5 bases). The CDR3 is 10 residues long. Trimming took off 4 bases at V and 9 bases at J, with 7 bases between the two ends. Germline CDR1 GTSNPN, CDR2 SVGIG (reference sequence). CDR3 loop: CAWMGSEQFF. CDR3 nucleotide sequence: TGTGCCTGGATGGGGAGTGAGCAGTTCTTC.

The V call is TRBV30, the J call TRBJ2-7, with 7 bases aligning to TRBD1. This CDR3 has 14 residues. V lost 5 bases and J lost 3; bases outside the gene matches: 10. Germline-derived CDR1 and CDR2 are GTSNPN and SVGIG (reference sequence). For the CDR3, the DNA is TGTGCCTGGGCCGACCCGACAGGGTTCTACGAGCAGTACTTC. Its translation is CAWADPTGFYEQYF.

The CDR3 loop is CSAGQALNTEAFF. CDR3 in DNA: TGCAGTGCCGGACAGGCGCTAAACACTGAAGCTTTCTTT. V usage is TRBV20-1 and J usage is TRBJ1-1; TRBD1 matches at 7 bases. The CDR3 contains 13 residues. Germline values: CDR1 DFQATT, CDR2 SNEGSKA (reference sequence). V lost 6 bases and J lost 2; bases outside the gene matches: 6.

The rearrangement links TRBV19 to TRBJ1-2; maybe TRBD1 (5 bases). Germline V gene data show CDR1 as LNHDA and CDR2 as SQIVND (reference sequence). The CDR3 contains 16 residues. Trimming removed 6 bases from V and 5 bases from J, with 22 bases in between. The CDR3 region is CASSRTEGTKVYGYTF. The CDR3 coding sequence is TGTGCCAGTAGCCGGACGGAAGGGACCAAGGTGTATGGCTACACCTTC.

The chain uses TRBV5-6 and TRBJ1-5, with 12 bases that match TRBD1. This CDR3 has 17 amino acids. J gave up 6 bases and V 0 bases, and 7 bases lay outside the gene matches. Germline values: CDR1 SGHDT, CDR2 YYEEEE. The CDR3 region is CASSLAWGQGAFQPQHF. As DNA, the CDR3 is TGTGCCAGCAGCTTGGCCTGGGGACAGGGGGCATTTCAGCCCCAGCATTTT.

This chain connects TRBV2 to TRBJ2-1; 10 bases are a match to TRBD2. V lost 1 base and J lost 8; bases outside the gene matches: 5. Germline V CDR1 and CDR2: SNHLY, FYNNEI. This CDR3 comprises 15 residues. CDR3 in amino acids: CASSEVGLAFDEQFF. CDR3 coding DNA: TGTGCCAGCAGTGAAGTGGGACTAGCGTTCGATGAGCAGTTCTTC.

The genes are TRBV7-8 and TRBJ2-5; 7 nucleotides agree with TRBD2. In germline, CDR1 is SGHVS, CDR2 FQNEAQ. The CDR3 runs to 17 residues. With 3 bases clipped from V and 3 bases from J, the junction kept 13 bases outside the gene matches. The CDR3 DNA reads as TGTGCCAGCAGCTTTTTGCACAGCGAGGGAGGGGAAGAGACCCAGTACTTC. Protein sequence: CASSFLHSEGGEETQYF.

The gene calls are TRBV20-1 and TRBJ2-5; 8 nucleotides match TRBD2. Germline CDR1 and CDR2: DFQATT and SNEGSKA (reference sequence). This CDR3 is 13 amino acids long. J gave up 4 bases and V 5 bases, and 6 bases lay outside the gene matches. CDR3 coding DNA: TGCAGTGCTCCAGCGGGGGCAAGAGAGACCCAGTACTTC. Protein: CSAPAGARETQYF.

The CDR3 coding sequence is TGCGCCAGCAGCCAAGGACTGCTCCAGCCCCAGCATTTT. Residues: CASSQGLLQPQHF. V usage is TRBV4-1 and J usage is TRBJ1-5; D remains ambiguous. CDR1 is MGHRA, CDR2 YSYEKL, per germline. CDR3 length equals 13 residues. Trimming shortened V by 1 base and J by 7 bases, and 8 bases separated the two germline ends.

The chain is built from TRBV7-6 and TRBJ2-1; 7 nucleotides match TRBD2. V was clipped by 5 bases and J by 3 bases; unmatched bases: 7. This CDR3 region has 15 residues. Germline values: CDR1 SGHVS, CDR2 FNYEAQ. The CDR3 bases are TGTGCCAGCAGCCTAGGGAGCGGGAACTACAATGAGCAGTTCTTC. It is translated as CASSLGSGNYNEQFF.

V and J are TRBV3-1 and TRBJ1-5; D is ambiguous. CDR3 size: 13 residues. The germline V gene encodes CDR1 LGHDT and CDR2 YNNKEL (reference sequence). V lost 5 bases, J lost 7 bases, and 12 bases lay in between. The CDR3 nucleotides read TGTGCCAGCAGCTCTGGGCCGGGACAGCCCCAGCATTTT. It specifies CASSSGPGQPQHF.

This clonotype was counted once. The rearrangement links TRBV6-2 or TRBV6-3 to TRBJ2-7, with D perhaps TRBD1 or TRBD2 (6 bases each). Germline V lookup: CDR1 MNHEY, CDR2 SVGEGT. V lost 4 bases to trimming and J lost 5 bases, with 15 bases between them. The CDR3 has 14 amino acids. Written as DNA, the CDR3 is TGTGCCAGCAGTTCCGCTGAGAGGGGGGACGAGCAGTACTTC. This translates into CASSSAERGDEQYF.

This clonotype appeared a single time. The V gene is TRBV20-1, the J gene TRBJ2-7; 7 bases are shared with TRBD2. Trimming removed 6 bases from V and 0 bases from J; junction bases left unmatched: 14. Germline-derived CDR1 and CDR2 are DFQATT and SNEGSKA (reference sequence). The CDR3 spans 16 residues. CDR3 sequence reads: CSALSRRLAPSYEQYF. Written as DNA, the CDR3 is TGCAGTGCCCTCTCCCGAAGACTAGCTCCCTCCTACGAGCAGTACTTC.

The chain has TRBV7-2 and TRBJ2-3, with 12 nucleotides matching TRBD2. The CDR3 spans 16 residues. The trim removed 5 bases at V and 2 bases at J, leaving 5 bases unmatched. CDR1 and CDR2 from the germline V gene are SGHTA and FQGNSA. CDR3 DNA sequence: TGTGCCAGCAGCCGGGGACTAGCGGGTCACACAGATACGCAGTATTTT. Amino acids: CASSRGLAGHTDTQYF.

The J gene is TRBJ2-1, the V gene TRBV20-1; TRBD2 agrees at 10 bases. CDR1 is DFQATT, CDR2 SNEGSKA, per germline (reference sequence). V was pared by 3 bases and J by 6 bases, with 14 bases of the junction left unmatched. This CDR3 has 17 residues. CDR3 in amino acids: CSASPRELAGIPNEQFF. The CDR3 bases are TGCAGTGCTAGCCCTCGTGAACTAGCGGGAATCCCCAATGAGCAGTTCTTC.

The V and J genes are TRBV29-1 and TRBJ1-1; D unclear. V was clipped by 6 bases and J by 7 bases, with 9 bases between them. Germline lookup yields CDR1 SQVTM and CDR2 ANQGSEA. CDR3 length equals 10 residues. The DNA of the CDR3 is TGCAGCGTCGTAACCCTTGAAGCTTTCTTT. Its protein is CSVVTLEAFF.